This TCR beta chain was captured by sequencing in a study of shared clonotypes between healthy human individuals. TCRdb keeps only in-frame clones here, not all; method: immunoSEQ multiplex PCR. Seen here are 2 million or so clones, 85% to 95% observed once, and the top ten hold about 1.1%. Naive CD8 cells lacked CD45RO, underwent positive selection for CCR7 and left out terminally differentiated effector memory CD45RA+ cells. Material: naive CD8+ T cells sorted from blood. This TCR derives from a man younger than 35 in good health.

The CDR3 DNA sequence: TGCGCCAGCAGCCAGTTAATCTCAGGGAGCCAAGAGACCCAGTACTTC. It encodes CASSQLISGSQETQYF. V is TRBV4-1 and J is TRBJ2-5, with D perhaps being TRBD1 or TRBD2 (5 bases each). The CDR3 runs 16 residues. The ends were cut back, 3 bases at V and 1 base at J, with 15 bases in the middle. From germline, CDR1 is MGHRA and CDR2 YSYEKL.